The clone carrying this TCR beta chain came up a few times. TCRdb itself ran the 5' RACE reads through MiXCR, one entry per CDR3 protein. The data contain 55,000 to 85,000 distinct CDR3 sequences, 8% to 10% of them seen just once; the ten biggest clones take up about a sixth. This sample is drawn from a study of early T cells in non-severe SARS-CoV-2 infection. The CDR3 extends over 14 amino acids. CDR1 is SGHRS, CDR2 YFSETQ, per germline. The V and J ends lost 4 bases and 5 bases, in that order; junction bases with no gene match: 8. The sequence came from an adult who was a healthcare worker with PCR-confirmed SARS-CoV-2 infection or an uninfected control (not recorded which). The input for sequencing was whole blood, taken at baseline. The rearrangement joins TRBV5-1 to TRBJ1-1; TRBD1 agrees at 7 bases. CDR3: CASSPRAGGTEAFF. CDR3 in DNA: TGCGCCAGCAGCCCCCGTGCAGGGGGAACTGAAGCTTTCTTT. Combining the CDR3 with reference TRBV5-1 and TRBJ1-1 gives the whole variable domain KAGVTQTPRYLIKTRGQQVTLSCSPISGHRSVSWYQQTPGQGLQFLFEYFSETQRNKGNFPGRFSGRQFSNSRSEMNVSTLELGDSALYLCASSPRAGGTEAFFGQGTRLTVV.